One T cell receptor (beta chain) is described in this entry. No antigen is known for it. No base quality information exists; no much larger clone differs at one position. The sample is drawn from a study of PD-L1 blockade in urothelial cancer (dated by TCRdb to 2016 to 2017). The study in broad terms: Every patient began therapy around 2014 and was given atezolizumab 1,200 mg intravenously every 3 weeks. Blood samples yielded a median of around 130,000 T cells and tens of thousands of unique TCRs, with median clonality around 0.084. Pretreatment blood TCR-seq was available for nearly 30 patients, at least one posttreatment blood collection was obtained for 25 or so patients, and tumor TCR-seq was available for 25 or so patients. In the same patients who had TCR sequencing, pretreatment tumors also underwent whole exome sequencing and RNA sequencing. Durable clinical benefit meant progression-free survival longer than 6 months, and TCR features were also tested against progression-free and overall survival. The study was an exploratory multi-omic analysis of somatic, immune and clinical correlates of response to PD-L1 blockade with atezolizumab in urothelial cancer. Pretreatment tumor samples, along with matched peripheral blood serially collected before and after atezolizumab treatment, were subjected to TCR sequencing. Patients had an ECOG performance status of 0 or 1 and had received between 0 and 3 prior chemotherapy regimens. About 10 patients achieved durable clinical benefit and some 21 did not. About 85% of the roughly 29 patients were males with bladder-origin urothelial cancer, and about 65% of the roughly 30 reported a prior smoking history. Blood samples were analyzed 3 weeks after the start of treatment (second dose) and 6 weeks after the start of treatment. Summary of the overall study and its limitations: At 3 weeks after the start of treatment, tumor-associated TCR clones in peripheral blood had expanded more in patients with durable benefit (n ≈ 24, p = 0.022). Because of the small sample size (n = 29) and the many exploratory analyses performed, the results are intended to be regarded as hypothesis-generating. Improved progression-free and overall survival was found to be associated with pretreatment peripheral blood TCR clonality below the median.

Spanning cysteine to phenylalanine, the CDR3 consists of 14 amino acids. Just CDR3 DNA is preserved here, 42 bases in frame from base 1. CDR1 and CDR2, looked up from the germline V gene, are SGHRS and YFSETQ. At the junction V is shortened by 1 base and J by 4 bases, with 11 bases in between. To estimate absolute template abundance from read counts, synthetic TCR analog templates were spiked into each PCR. TCRbeta CDR3 regions were amplified from genomic DNA with bias-controlled V and J gene primers using the immunoSEQ assay. Sequencing of rearranged TCRbeta segments was done at approximately 20X coverage. The paper's data handling went like this. Sequencing errors were corrected by clustering, and CDR3s were annotated against IMGT so that V, D and J genes could be assigned. Only productive TCRbeta rearrangements were used in downstream analyses, excluding out-of-frame or stop-codon sequences. To compute clonality, Shannon entropy was normalized by the log of the number of unique productive sequences and then subtracted from one. Clones differing between time points or between blood and tumor were identified by Fisher's exact test with Benjamini-Hochberg correction at adjusted p below 0.01. TCRdb mirrors the immuneACCESS table, restricted to in-frame sequences. Some clones are absent from its copies; in checked studies, under half trace to an unresolved V gene, and the reason for the others is unknown. The V and J calls and clone size are taken from that table; D and trimming were inferred from the DNA. The sample table shows under 20,000 clones, and approximately 80% are seen once. Around 1.6% of the sample is in the top ten clones.

The meaning of the sample's time point label: peripheral blood 6 weeks after treatment start. A total of about 31 patients with locally advanced or metastatic urothelial carcinoma, treated at Memorial Sloan Kettering on a trial protocol, made up the cohort. Peripheral blood mononuclear cells were collected pretreatment and during treatment, with between 1 and 8 total time points obtained per patient. The Qiagen DNeasy Blood extraction kit was used to purify genomic DNA from total PBMCs and tumor samples. PBMCs were collected pretreatment and during treatment and were isolated and stored as previously described.

Recombination joined TRBV5-1 with TRBJ1-2; perhaps TRBD1 is the D gene, with 6 bases matching. This TCR derives from a middle-aged man with urothelial cancer. Sequenced material: PBMCs, taken around atezolizumab (anti-PD-L1) treatment. The DNA sequence follows: TGCGCCAGCAGCTTGTCGGACAGTCTCTATGGCTACACCTTC. This yields the protein CASSLSDSLYGYTF.